This T cell receptor beta chain was identified in a study of blood T cells in healthy people across ages. Extraction yielded at least 6 micrograms of total RNA per sample. The germline V gene encodes CDR1 DFQATT and CDR2 SNEGSKA (reference sequence). The CDR3 length is 15 residues. Trimming stripped 0 bases from V and 4 bases from J, with 16 bases between. With a J-beta primer mix and a sample-barcoded 5' primer, a second PCR ran about 7 to 12 cycles. TCRdb called the 5' RACE reads again in MiXCR, with one record for every CDR3 protein. Of roughly 730,000 distinct CDR3 sequences listed, 56% were seen once; the top ten hold 25% to 30%.

Sequencing input: blood. The V and J genes are TRBV20-1 and TRBJ2-7; the D gene is possibly TRBD2 (5 bases). The receptor's source is a middle-aged man in good health. The CDR3 region has the DNA TGCAGTGCTAGAGATTTGAACGGAGGCTTATACGAGCAGTACTTC. Its translation is CSARDLNGGLYEQYF.